The next 22 T cell receptor beta chains were all read from a single sample in a study of blood T cells in healthy people across ages. A J-beta primer mix and a sample-barcoded 5' primer were used in a second PCR of roughly 6 to 11 cycles. TCRdb ran MiXCR on the 5' RACE reads and lists one entry per CDR3 protein. The sample includes 730,000 or so distinct CDR3 sequences, less than 45% of them seen just once. Specimen: blood. The source is a man older than 75 in good health.

This chain uses TRBV11-2 with TRBJ1-2; D unresolved. From germline, CDR1 is SGHAT and CDR2 FQNNGV. The CDR3 is 12 residues long. V dropped 0 bases and J dropped 12 bases, with 11 bases sitting between them. The CDR3 here is CASSLEGDNHTF. The CDR3 DNA follows: TGTGCCAGCAGCTTAGAGGGAGATAACCACACCTTC.

This sequence joins TRBV20-1 and TRBJ2-5; a possible D gene is TRBD1 (6 bases). Trimming left V 1 base short and J 11 bases short, with 26 bases between. The CDR3 covers 16 residues. Per germline, CDR1 DFQATT and CDR2 SNEGSKA (reference sequence). The CDR3 DNA reads as TGCAGTGCTAGAGGCCCCGGCAGGGGATCTGTGGGTGAGCAGTACTTC. Its protein product is CSARGPGRGSVGEQYF.

This clonotype occurred a few times. The chain is built from TRBV12-3 or TRBV12-4 and TRBJ1-2, with a possible D match to TRBD1 (5 bases). This CDR3 spans 14 amino acids. V dropped 6 bases and J dropped 6 bases, with 17 bases sitting between them. CDR3 in DNA: TGTGCCAGCAGCCCGGGAGGGACCTCGGATGGCTACACCTTC. This encodes CASSPGGTSDGYTF.

This clonotype has a handful of counts. The J gene is TRBJ1-2, the V gene TRBV4-3; 9 bases line up with TRBD1. Germline CDR1 is LGHNA and CDR2 is YSLEER. The CDR3 runs to 15 residues. Germline trimming cut 1 base from V and 8 bases from J; bases unmatched to any gene: 8. The CDR3 loop reads CASSQGQQGALGYTF. The CDR3 DNA reads as TGCGCCAGCAGCCAAGGACAACAGGGGGCTCTCGGCTACACCTTC.

V and J are TRBV7-2 and TRBJ2-1; TRBD2 agrees at 8 bases. The V segment lost 4 bases and the J segment 6 bases; nucleotides outside the gene matches: 8. CDR3 length equals 15 residues. CDR1 SGHTA and CDR2 FQGNSA come from the germline V gene. The CDR3 DNA reads TGTGCCAGCAGCTCCGGGGGGGCCACGCCCAATGAGCAGTTCTTC. Translated: CASSSGGATPNEQFF.

The rearrangement links TRBV12-3 or TRBV12-4 to TRBJ2-7; TRBD1 matches at 12 bases. The CDR3 runs 16 residues. The V and J ends lost 0 bases and 4 bases, in that order; junction bases with no gene match: 4. The CDR3 reads CASSLAGTGGWYEQYF. CDR3 bases: TGTGCCAGCAGTTTAGCAGGGACAGGGGGCTGGTACGAGCAGTACTTC.

This clonotype was seen only once. The chain links TRBV2 to TRBJ2-1; D possibly corresponds to TRBD2 (6 bases). The CDR3 sequence is 14 residues long. Deletions cut 7 bases from V and 2 bases from J, with 12 bases between. In germline, CDR1 is SNHLY, CDR2 FYNNEI. In nucleotides, the CDR3 is TGTGCCAGCAATATGCGCGGGGCCTACAATGAGCAGTTCTTC. Its protein is CASNMRGAYNEQFF.

The rearrangement links TRBV20-1 to TRBJ2-5, with 8 positions matching TRBD1. V lost 6 bases, J lost 4 bases, and 7 bases stayed unmatched. Germline assignment: CDR1 DFQATT and CDR2 SNEGSKA (reference sequence). The CDR3 loop spans 13 amino acids. The CDR3 DNA is TGCAGTGCCGCGACAGGGGTGGTAGAGACCCAGTACTTC. Residues: CSAATGVVETQYF.

This chain links TRBV20-1 with TRBJ2-1; unclear D gene. V was clipped by 7 bases and J by 8 bases, with 21 bases between them. The CDR3 covers 14 residues. The germline V gene has CDR1 DFQATT and CDR2 SNEGSKA (reference sequence). CDR3: CSVLLAQRAHEQFF. The CDR3 DNA is TGCAGTGTTCTTCTGGCCCAAAGGGCCCATGAGCAGTTCTTC.

This clonotype was recorded only once. The junction does not match germline at one end; this may be a read error. The genes are TRBV14 and TRBJ1-1; perhaps TRBD1 as D (6 bases). The CDR3 sequence is 14 residues long. Germline V lookup: CDR1 SGHDN, CDR2 FVKESK. The CDR3 reads CASSQVTGNPEAFF. The CDR3 coding sequence is TGTGCCAGCAGCCAGGTTACAGGGAACCCTGAAGCTTTCTTT.

For this clonotype: A clone one base away is much larger, so this may be a read error. This sequence joins TRBV7-9 and TRBJ2-7; TRBD1 matches at 10 bases. Matching the DNA end better, TRBJ2-5 makes the J call doubtful. The CDR3 contains 14 residues. In germline, CDR1 is SEHNR, CDR2 FQNEAQ (reference sequence). The CDR3 loop is CASSVDRGHETQYF. CDR3 coding DNA: TGTGCCAGCAGCGTAGACAGGGGGCACGAGACCCAGTACTTC.

There are a few counts of this clonotype. This chain links TRBV20-1 with TRBJ2-7; 9 positions agree with TRBD1. Germline CDR1 reads DFQATT; CDR2 reads SNEGSKA (reference sequence). Trimming removed 1 base from V and 5 bases from J; junction bases left unmatched: 6. CDR3 size: 14 residues. CDR3 sequence: CSARGDRVVNEQYF. Here the CDR3 DNA reads TGCAGTGCTAGAGGGGACAGGGTTGTTAACGAGCAGTACTTC.

J is TRBJ1-6 and V is TRBV11-2; D gene unclear. Germline V lookup: CDR1 SGHAT, CDR2 FQNNGV. This CDR3 has 14 residues. V lost 5 bases and J lost 15, with 20 bases in between. The CDR3 DNA sequence: TGTGCCAGCAGCCTCAGGATGGAAACGCGTCTCCTCCACTTT. Translation gives CASSLRMETRLLHF. The entire variable domain, with the rest obtained from reference TRBV11-2 and TRBJ1-6, is as follows: EAGVAQSPRYKIIEKRQSVAFWCNPISGHATLYWYQQILGQGPKLLIQFQNNGVVDDSQLPKDRFSAERLKGVDSTLKIQPAKLEDSAVYLCASSLRMETRLLHFGNGTRLTVT.

The chain couples TRBV18 to TRBJ2-3, with 8 nucleotides matching TRBD2. The CDR3 runs to 16 residues. V gave up 6 bases and J gave up 3 bases; unmatched junction bases: 11. Per the germline V gene, CDR1 is KGHSH and CDR2 is LQKENI. CDR3 bases: TGTGCCAGCTCGCCAACTTTAGCGGGGAGGACAGATACGCAGTATTTT. It specifies CASSPTLAGRTDTQYF.

In regard to this clonotype: Mismatch with germline at one junction end may stem from a read error. The chain carries TRBV7-2 and TRBJ2-1; a possible D gene is TRBD2 (6 bases). Germline V gene sequence: CDR1 SGHTA, CDR2 FQGNSA. This CDR3 is built from 18 residues. In DNA form, the CDR3 reads TGTGCCAGCAGCGCCCGCACAACCGGGACTCGGCCCTACAATGGGCAGTTCTTC. This encodes CASSARTTGTRPYNGQFF.

A word on this clonotype: Given a much more abundant clone one base away, this may be a read error. The chain combines TRBV4-3 with TRBJ2-1, with 7 bases matching TRBD1. The length of the CDR3 is 14 residues. CDR1 LGHNA and CDR2 YSLEER come from the germline V gene. Trimming took 2 bases from V and 9 from J; bases not matched to a gene: 7. The CDR3 DNA follows: TGCGCCAGCAGCCAACTCCGGGACAGTAGTGAGCAGTTCTTC. Translation gives CASSQLRDSSEQFF.

This clonotype was seen only a few times. The chain combines TRBV7-6 with TRBJ2-5, with D perhaps being TRBD1 or TRBD2 (5 bases each). The closer fit of TRBJ2-7 to the DNA end suggests the J call may be wrong. CDR1 SGHVS and CDR2 FNYEAQ come from the germline V gene. The length of the CDR3 is 14 residues. The CDR3: CASSKSRDVFEQYF. Here the CDR3 DNA reads TGTGCCAGCAGCAAGTCCCGGGACGTTTTCGAGCAGTACTTC.

This clonotype has just a few counts. V gene TRBV20-1 combines with J gene TRBJ2-1; unclear D gene. V lost 1 base and J lost 7, with 17 bases in between. The CDR3 sequence is 15 residues long. In germline, CDR1 is DFQATT, CDR2 SNEGSKA (reference sequence). The CDR3 bases are TGCAGTGCTAGAGGCCTTGTGAAGGGTAGGAATGAGCAGTTCTTC. This sequence encodes CSARGLVKGRNEQFF.

The rearrangement links TRBV7-2 to TRBJ2-1, with D maybe TRBD2 (7 bases). This CDR3 spans 15 amino acids. V was cut by 1 base and J by 3 bases, with 10 bases left in between. CDR1 SGHTA and CDR2 FQGNSA come from the germline V gene. The CDR3 here is CASSLGGGVYNEQFF. CDR3 coding DNA: TGTGCCAGCAGCTTAGGGGGGGGCGTCTACAATGAGCAGTTCTTC.

The CDR3 loop reads CASSLSSGGVYNEQFF. CDR3 nucleotide sequence: TGCGCCAGCAGCTTGTCCAGCGGGGGGGTATACAATGAGCAGTTCTTC. This chain links TRBV5-1 with TRBJ2-1; 10 bases are shared with TRBD2. This CDR3 comprises 16 residues. Looked up from germline, CDR1 is SGHRS and CDR2 is YFSETQ. Losses at the gene ends were 1 base for V and 4 bases for J; bases not matched to a gene: 5.

This clonotype was seen more than once but under ten times. This chain joins TRBV20-1 and TRBJ2-3; 8 bases fit TRBD2. Germline-derived CDR1 and CDR2 are DFQATT and SNEGSKA (reference sequence). This CDR3 spans 15 amino acids. V dropped 1 base and J dropped 5; count of bases not matched to a gene: 8. The CDR3 sequence: CSARVFGRAVDTQYF. DNA of the CDR3: TGCAGTGCTAGAGTTTTCGGGAGGGCGGTAGATACGCAGTATTTT.

This sequence joins TRBV10-2 and TRBJ1-1; weak D call: TRBD1 (5 bases). Germline CDR1 is WSHSY and CDR2 is SAAADI. V was trimmed by 5 bases and J by 0 bases, leaving 7 bases between them. The CDR3 is made up of 13 amino acids. CDR3 in amino acids: CASSTGMNTEAFF. CDR3 DNA: TGCGCCAGCAGTACAGGAATGAACACTGAAGCTTTCTTT.